This T cell receptor beta chain was captured in a study of shared clonotypes between healthy human individuals. At the level of the study: Three CD4 naive, three CD4 memory, two CD8 naive and one CD8 memory plate were used per donor.

Study results and limitations: Naive subsets typically showed greater estimated richness than memory subsets. Around 5% was the fraction of naive CD4 clonotypes found shared across four donors.

Profiling relied on immunoSEQ multiplex PCR, and the TCRdb table lists in-frame clones only, not all of them. Of about 1,800,000 clones listed, about 95% are singletons. On this clone: What it binds is unknown.

Terminally differentiated effector memory CD45RA+ cells were left out of the naive CD8 fraction, which was CD45RO-negative and positively selected for CCR7. Per the germline V gene, CDR1 is SGHAT and CDR2 is FQNNGV. The CDR3 loop spans 16 amino acids. Trimming took 0 bases from V and 5 from J, leaving 16 bases between them. The chain combines TRBV11-2 with TRBJ2-5; perhaps TRBD2 as D (6 bases). The sequence was obtained from a man in his late teens or twenties in good health. Source material: naive CD8+ T cells sorted from blood. The CDR3 coding sequence is TGTGCCAGCAGCTTAGATACCGGGGGAGGAGGGGAGACCCAGTACTTC. It encodes CASSLDTGGGGETQYF.